The sequence of this T cell receptor beta chain was determined in a study of post-analysis software for immune sequencing data. Findings and limits, study-wide: Four or five TRBV segments were significantly more frequent in patients than in controls. TRBV5-6, TRBV5-1 and TRBV20-1 were among these segments. In multiple sclerosis, normalized Chao1 diversity was significantly below that of controls.

The V end was cut by 6 bases, the J end by 4 bases, with 9 bases between. Germline assignment: CDR1 SGHTA and CDR2 FQGTGA. CDR3 size: 12 residues. Prepared TCR beta cDNA libraries contained unique molecular identifiers. TCRdb ran MiXCR on the PCR reads and lists one entry per CDR3 protein. The table includes roughly 800,000 distinct CDR3 sequences, roughly half detected once. Concerning this clonotype itself: The antigen is unknown.

Material for sequencing was blood. This TCR came from a girl under 18 with multiple sclerosis. The chain couples TRBV7-3 to TRBJ2-5, with D unresolved. The CDR3 loop is CASSDLGETQYF. The CDR3 nucleotides are TGTGCCAGCAGTGACCTCGGAGAGACCCAGTACTTC.